Presented here are 13 T cell receptor beta chains from one specimen sequenced in a study of cytomegalovirus exposure and HLA in healthy donors. PCR used 60 Vbeta primers and 13 Jbeta primers. Profiling relied on immunoSEQ multiplex PCR, and the TCRdb table lists in-frame clones only, not all of them. The sample gives over 150,000 clones, around 82% of which show up once; roughly 5.3% is in the top ten. Sequencing was done on a sample of PBMCs. The receptors shown here come from a woman aged 40 to 50 in good health and CMV-seropositive.

This clone showed up just a few times. The J gene is TRBJ1-2, the V gene TRBV18, with 11 bases that match TRBD1. CDR1 and CDR2 (germline): KGHSH, LQKENI. After removal of 3 bases from V and 6 bases from J, the junction contained 9 bases not matched to a gene. This CDR3 has 16 amino acids. The CDR3 protein is CASSPRTDRGQDGYTF. CDR3 nucleotides: TGTGCCAGCTCACCTCGAACGGACAGGGGGCAAGATGGCTACACCTTC. The full variable domain, completed using reference TRBV18 and TRBJ1-2, is NAGVMQNPRHLVRRRGQEARLRCSPMKGHSHVYWYRQLPEEGLKFMVYLQKENIIDESGMPKERFSAEFPKEGPSILRIQQVVRGDSAAYFCASSPRTDRGQDGYTFGSGTRLTVV.

The chain links TRBV7-3 to TRBJ2-1; D remains unclear. The CDR3 is 17 residues long. Germline CDR1 reads SGHTA; CDR2 reads FQGTGA. V was clipped by 2 bases and J by 0 bases, with 14 bases between them. The CDR3 coding sequence is TGTGCCAGCAGCTTAGAGGCGCCGGCGAGCTCCTACAATGAGCAGTTCTTC. It encodes CASSLEAPASSYNEQFF.

This chain connects TRBV28 to TRBJ2-7; 10 bases are shared with TRBD2. Per germline, CDR1 MDHEN and CDR2 SYDVKM. J was trimmed by 3 bases and V by 5 bases; bases with no gene match: 16. The CDR3 runs 18 residues. The CDR3 bases are TGTGCCAGCAGTACACTTACCCCCACACTAGCGGGAATCTACGAGCAGTACTTC. It yields the protein CASSTLTPTLAGIYEQYF.

This chain links TRBV2 with TRBJ2-2; unclear D gene. Deletions cut 6 bases from V and 3 bases from J, with 11 bases between. CDR1 and CDR2 from the germline V gene are SNHLY and FYNNEI. CDR3 length: 14 amino acids. The CDR3 protein is CASRTDTYTGELFF. The CDR3 nucleotides are TGTGCCAGCAGGACCGACACCTACACCGGGGAGCTGTTTTTT.

The V call is TRBV7-3, the J call TRBJ2-7, with no clear D. The germline V and J ends were trimmed by 6 bases and 2 bases, with 5 bases remaining between them. Germline V CDR1 and CDR2: SGHTA, FQGTGA. This CDR3 has 11 amino acids. CDR3 protein: CASSTTYEQYF. CDR3 bases: TGTGCCAGCAGTACTACCTACGAGCAGTACTTC.

There are a few counts of this clone. The chain carries TRBV9 and TRBJ2-7; 8 nucleotides agree with TRBD2. The CDR3 extends over 15 amino acids. Trimming at V came to 0 bases and at J to 2 bases, leaving 4 bases not matched to a gene. CDR1 SGDLS and CDR2 YYNGEE come from the germline V gene. Here the CDR3 reads CASSVGASGPYEQYF. As DNA, the CDR3 is TGTGCCAGCAGCGTAGGGGCTAGCGGGCCCTACGAGCAGTACTTC.

The chain is built from TRBV5-5 and TRBJ2-7; TRBD2 matches 11 bases. There are 17 residues in the CDR3. Germline CDR1 is SGHKS and CDR2 is YYEKEE (reference sequence). J lost 0 bases, V lost 4 bases, and 9 bases had no gene match. The chain's CDR3 is CASSRKPTSGNSYEQYF. The CDR3 DNA is TGTGCCAGCAGCCGGAAGCCGACTAGCGGGAACTCCTACGAGCAGTACTTC. Together with reference TRBV5-5 and TRBJ2-7, the CDR3 gives the full variable domain: DAGVTQSPTHLIKTRGQQVTLRCSPISGHKSVSWYQQVLGQGPQFIFQYYEKEERGRGNFPDRFSARQFPNYSSELNVNALLLGDSALYLCASSRKPTSGNSYEQYFGPGTRLTVT.

V is TRBV7-9 and J is TRBJ2-7; 10 nucleotides line up with TRBD2. The CDR3 spans 15 residues. Germline V gene lookup returns CDR1 SEHNR and CDR2 FQNEAQ (reference sequence). Unmatched junction bases numbered 7, after V lost 5 bases and J lost 3 bases. CDR3 sequence (DNA): TGTGCCAGCAGCCCTAGGACTAGCGGACACTACGAGCAGTACTTC. Protein sequence: CASSPRTSGHYEQYF.

The chain joins TRBV6-1 to TRBJ1-1, with D possibly being TRBD1 (5 bases). Germline V lookup: CDR1 MNHNS, CDR2 SASEGT. This CDR3 comprises 16 residues. V gave up 1 base and J gave up 1 base, with 13 bases separating them. CDR3 in amino acids: CASSEGLGGSNTEAFF. In DNA, the CDR3 is TGTGCCAGCAGTGAAGGTTTGGGGGGGTCGAACACTGAAGCTTTCTTT.

The chain has TRBV7-3 and TRBJ2-2, with 13 bases identical to TRBD2. V lost 5 bases and J lost 5; bases outside the gene matches: 5. The CDR3 covers 16 residues. The germline CDR1 and CDR2 sequences are SGHTA and FQGTGA. This CDR3 is CASSTGLAGVTGELFF. The CDR3 DNA sequence: TGTGCCAGCAGCACCGGACTAGCGGGAGTTACCGGGGAGCTGTTTTTT. Complete variable domain (other parts from reference TRBV7-3 and TRBJ2-2): GAGVSQTPSNKVTEKGKYVELRCDPISGHTALYWYRQSLGQGPEFLIYFQGTGAADDSGLPNDRFFAVRPEGSVSTLKIQRTERGDSAVYLCASSTGLAGVTGELFFGEGSRLTVL.

The rearrangement uses TRBV6-1 and TRBJ2-5; possible D gene TRBD1, 6 bases. The V end was cut by 5 bases, the J end by 2 bases, with 9 bases between. Germline V lookup: CDR1 MNHNS, CDR2 SASEGT. CDR3 length: 13 residues. CDR3 nucleotide sequence: TGTGCCAGCAGTACAGGGTGGCAAGAGACCCAGTACTTC. This sequence encodes CASSTGWQETQYF.

This sequence joins TRBV27 and TRBJ2-7, with 8 positions matching TRBD1. The CDR3 covers 13 residues. Looked up from germline, CDR1 is MNHEY and CDR2 is SMNVEV (reference sequence). V trimming: 4 bases; J trimming: 10 bases; junction bases outside the gene matches: 9. The CDR3 DNA sequence: TGTGCCAGCAGTTATTCAGCGGACAGGGAACAGTACTTC. This translates into CASSYSADREQYF.

V is TRBV4-1 and J is TRBJ2-7; a weak D match, TRBD2 (6 bases). The germline gives CDR1 MGHRA, CDR2 YSYEKL. This CDR3 is 16 amino acids long. V lost 0 bases and J 2 bases, leaving 14 bases between the germline ends. The chain's CDR3 is CASSQDFRGDAYEQYF. The CDR3, as DNA: TGCGCCAGCAGCCAAGATTTTCGCGGGGATGCCTACGAGCAGTACTTC.